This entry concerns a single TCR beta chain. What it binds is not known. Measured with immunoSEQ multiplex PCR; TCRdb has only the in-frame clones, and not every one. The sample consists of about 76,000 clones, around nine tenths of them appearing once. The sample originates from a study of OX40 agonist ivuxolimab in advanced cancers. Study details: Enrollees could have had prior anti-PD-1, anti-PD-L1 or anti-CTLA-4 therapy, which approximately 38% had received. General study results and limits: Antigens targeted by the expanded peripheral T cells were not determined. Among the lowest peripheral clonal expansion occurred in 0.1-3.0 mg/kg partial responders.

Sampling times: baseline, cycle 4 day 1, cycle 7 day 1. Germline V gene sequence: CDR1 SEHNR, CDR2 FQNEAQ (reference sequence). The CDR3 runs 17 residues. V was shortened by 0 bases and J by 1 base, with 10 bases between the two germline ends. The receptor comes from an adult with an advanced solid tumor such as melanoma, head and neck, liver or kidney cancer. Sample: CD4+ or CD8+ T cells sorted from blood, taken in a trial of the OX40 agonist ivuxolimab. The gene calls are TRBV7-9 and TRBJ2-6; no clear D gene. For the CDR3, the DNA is TGTGCCAGCAGCTTAGCTTTAGACTCATCTGGGGCCAACGTCCTGACTTTC. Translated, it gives CASSLALDSSGANVLTF.